This T cell receptor (beta chain) was sequenced in a study of early T cells in non-severe SARS-CoV-2 infection. The V end was cut by 5 bases, the J end by 7 bases, with 15 bases between. The CDR3 covers 13 residues. Germline values: CDR1 SQVTM, CDR2 ANQGSEA. Broader study findings: In VDJdb matching, anti-spike CD8 responses were favored while private and CD4 specificities went missing.

This clonotype was counted at least ten times. Its target is not known. Unique molecular identifiers were added to individual cDNA molecules. MiXCR was run by TCRdb on the 5' RACE reads, yielding one entry per CDR3 protein. The sample has around 78,000 distinct CDR3 sequences; about an eighth are singletons. The V and J genes are TRBV29-1 and TRBJ1-5, with TRBD1 as a possible D gene (5 bases). This receptor was obtained from an adult who was a healthcare worker with PCR-confirmed SARS-CoV-2 infection or an uninfected control (not recorded which). The sequenced material came from whole blood. This CDR3 reads CSVQKGPRQPQHF. CDR3 in DNA: TGCAGCGTTCAGAAGGGGCCCAGGCAGCCCCAGCATTTT.